These 10 T cell receptor beta chains were sequenced from one sample in a study of T cell responses to AZD1222 COVID-19 vaccine (dated by TCRdb to the early 2020s). The protocol used for the library was the immunoSEQ multiplex PCR assay. TCRdb re-hosts the immuneACCESS table, in-frame sequences only. Its copies lack some clones; in the studies checked, an unresolved V gene accounts for under half of them, and the cause for the rest is not known. Present in this sample are more than 150,000 clones, 88% of which were seen just once. In total, the top ten clones hold 0.49% of the sample. The sample's time point label is to be understood as: baseline before first vaccination. The source material was peripheral blood, sampled on day 0 of AZD1222 vaccination. Receptors were obtained from an adult in good health.

The chain links TRBV7-2 to TRBJ2-1, with 9 positions matching TRBD1. Germline CDR1 is SGHTA and CDR2 is FQGNSA. V was pared by 4 bases and J by 9 bases, with 10 bases of the junction left unmatched. This CDR3 is 15 amino acids long. The DNA for the CDR3 is TGTGCCAGCAGCTCCCGGGACAGGGACTGGAGTGAGCAGTTCTTC. Translation: CASSSRDRDWSEQFF.

The chain links TRBV5-1 to TRBJ2-1; D remains unclear. CDR3 size: 13 residues. Deletions cut 1 base from V and 6 bases from J, with 8 bases between. The germline V gene has CDR1 SGHRS and CDR2 YFSETQ. This chain's CDR3 is CASSLQRSNEQFF. The DNA for the CDR3 is TGCGCCAGCAGCTTGCAGAGGTCCAATGAGCAGTTCTTC. The variable domain in full, completed from reference TRBV5-1 and TRBJ2-1, reads KAGVTQTPRYLIKTRGQQVTLSCSPISGHRSVSWYQQTPGQGLQFLFEYFSETQRNKGNFPGRFSGRQFSNSRSEMNVSTLELGDSALYLCASSLQRSNEQFFGPGTRLTVL.

The count of this clone is one. The V call is TRBV5-1, the J call TRBJ1-4, with D perhaps TRBD1 (6 bases). Germline CDR1 SGHRS, CDR2 YFSETQ. This CDR3 has 13 residues. V gave up 5 bases and J gave up 7 bases, with 12 bases separating them. CDR3 residues: CASREGVGEKLFF. CDR3 coding DNA: TGCGCCAGCAGAGAGGGGGTGGGTGAAAAACTGTTTTTT.

The V call is TRBV6-5, the J call TRBJ1-5; a possible D gene is TRBD1 (6 bases). Germline CDR1 MNHEY, CDR2 SVGAGI. V gave up 8 bases and J gave up 2 bases, with 10 bases separating them. There are 13 residues in the CDR3. The CDR3 protein is CASRNRGNQPQHF. DNA for the CDR3: TGTGCCAGCCGTAACAGGGGCAATCAGCCCCAGCATTTT.

This clone appeared a few times. The genes are TRBV18 and TRBJ1-6, with D possibly matching TRBD1 (6 bases). Germline loops: CDR1 KGHSH, CDR2 LQKENI. Between the trimmed V and J ends, which lost 3 bases and 9 bases, there was a span of 12 bases. The CDR3 loop spans 14 amino acids. The CDR3 here is CASSPTGRGSPLHF. CDR3 bases: TGTGCCAGCTCACCTACAGGGAGAGGTTCACCCCTCCACTTT.

This chain connects TRBV6-5 to TRBJ1-1; D unclear. V lost 2 bases and J 0 bases, leaving 13 bases between the germline ends. CDR3 size: 16 residues. Germline V gene sequence: CDR1 MNHEY, CDR2 SVGAGI. CDR3 sequence: CASSYDLNAMNTEAFF. CDR3 nucleotide sequence: TGTGCCAGCAGTTACGACCTTAACGCCATGAACACTGAAGCTTTCTTT.

The chain joins TRBV28 to TRBJ1-1, with 8 bases fitting TRBD1. Germline V gene sequence: CDR1 MDHEN, CDR2 SYDVKM. V trimming: 5 bases; J trimming: 1 base; junction bases outside the gene matches: 6. This CDR3 comprises 15 residues. In DNA form, the CDR3 reads TGTGCCAGCAGTCGACAGGGGAGGAGGAACACTGAAGCTTTCTTT. Translation: CASSRQGRRNTEAFF.

The chain recombines TRBV4-3 with TRBJ2-1; 8 bases agree with TRBD2. Germline lookup yields CDR1 LGHNA and CDR2 YSLEER. V shed 0 bases, J shed 0 bases, and the junction held 4 bases outside the gene matches. The CDR3 loop spans 17 amino acids. CDR3 in amino acids: CASSQDLRGVSYNEQFF. The CDR3 DNA follows: TGCGCCAGCAGCCAAGATCTGCGGGGGGTCTCCTACAATGAGCAGTTCTTC.

The chain links TRBV29-1 to TRBJ1-1; 7 bases are a match to TRBD1. Germline loops: CDR1 SQVTM, CDR2 ANQGSEA. Losses at the gene ends were 7 bases for V and 1 base for J; bases not matched to a gene: 6. The CDR3 consists of 13 residues. The chain's CDR3 is CSGARQGNTEAFF. DNA of the CDR3: TGCAGCGGAGCTCGACAGGGGAACACTGAAGCTTTCTTT.

The rearrangement joins TRBV9 to TRBJ1-6, with 8 bases that match TRBD1. J lost 7 bases, V lost 3 bases, and 6 bases had no gene match. The CDR3 covers 15 residues. The germline V gene has CDR1 SGDLS and CDR2 YYNGEE. The CDR3 loop is CASSEGQATNSPLHF. The DNA for the CDR3 is TGTGCCAGCAGCGAGGGACAGGCGACGAATTCACCCCTCCACTTT.